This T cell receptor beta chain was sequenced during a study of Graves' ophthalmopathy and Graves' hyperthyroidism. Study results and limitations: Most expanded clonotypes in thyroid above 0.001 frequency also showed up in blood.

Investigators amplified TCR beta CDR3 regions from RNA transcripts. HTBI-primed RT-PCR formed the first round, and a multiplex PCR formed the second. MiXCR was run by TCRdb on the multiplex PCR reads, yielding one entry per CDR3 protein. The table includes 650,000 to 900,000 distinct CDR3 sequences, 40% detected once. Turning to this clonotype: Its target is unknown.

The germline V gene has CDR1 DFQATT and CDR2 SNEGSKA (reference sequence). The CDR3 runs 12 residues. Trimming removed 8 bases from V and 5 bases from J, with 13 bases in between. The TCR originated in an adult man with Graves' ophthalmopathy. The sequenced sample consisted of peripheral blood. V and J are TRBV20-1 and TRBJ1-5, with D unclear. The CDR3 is CSPTNLYQPQHF. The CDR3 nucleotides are TGCAGTCCCACAAACCTTTATCAGCCCCAGCATTTT.